This is a list of T cell receptor beta chains from one sample in a study of blood T cell repertoires in COVID-19. The assay was immunoSEQ multiplex PCR, and TCRdb's table has in-frame clones only and misses some. Here the sample spans about 150,000 clones, 88% being singletons. The source material was peripheral blood. Receptor source: a man between 45 and 60 years old who had recovered from COVID-19. Each CDR3 is given with its conserved first and last residue. Fields, in order: V gene, J gene, D gene, clone size, CDR3 protein, CDR3 DNA. A D gene is named only where the DNA matches it firmly. A clone size is listed for some rows: how often the clone was seen (once, few, many), or a class if it is expanded.

V: TRBV7-2; J: TRBJ1-1; D: .; size: .; CDR3: CASSRGITEAFF; DNA: TGTGCCAGCAGCCGAGGGATCACTGAAGCTTTCTTT
V: TRBV19; J: TRBJ2-1; D: TRBD2; size: .; CDR3: CASSPQRGGRRDEQFF; DNA: TGTGCCAGTAGTCCCCAGCGGGGGGGCCGGCGGGATGAGCAGTTCTTC
V: TRBV5-4; J: TRBJ2-1; D: .; size: .; CDR3: CASSLVRERHEQFF; DNA: TGTGCCAGCAGCTTGGTGAGGGAGCGGCATGAGCAGTTCTTC
V: TRBV29-1; J: TRBJ2-2; D: .; size: .; CDR3: CSARDGRNTGELFF; DNA: TGCAGCGCCAGGGATGGAAGGAACACCGGGGAGCTGTTTTTT
V: TRBV19; J: TRBJ2-7; D: .; size: .; CDR3: CASRKKGGTGYEQYF; DNA: TGTGCCAGTAGAAAGAAGGGGGGGACAGGCTACGAGCAGTACTTC
V: TRBV28; J: TRBJ1-1; D: .; size: .; CDR3: CASTGQFLEAFF; DNA: TGTGCCAGCACCGGACAGTTCCTAGAAGCTTTCTTT
V: TRBV5-1; J: TRBJ2-7; D: TRBD2; size: .; CDR3: CASSLGLAGGLYEQYF; DNA: TGCGCCAGCAGCTTGGGACTAGCGGGAGGACTCTACGAGCAGTACTTC
V: TRBV24-1; J: TRBJ2-4; D: TRBD1; size: once; CDR3: CATSIRQGIKNIQYF; DNA: TGTGCCACCAGTATCCGACAGGGGATTAAAAACATTCAGTACTTC
V: TRBV6-2/TRBV6-3; J: TRBJ2-3; D: TRBD2; size: .; CDR3: CASSSSGWSTDTQYF; DNA: TGTGCCAGCAGTTCTAGCGGGTGGTCCACAGATACGCAGTATTTT
V: TRBV2; J: TRBJ2-5; D: .; size: once; CDR3: CASRWTASSGETQYF; DNA: TGTGCCAGCCGGTGGACAGCTTCTTCGGGGGAGACCCAGTACTTC
V: TRBV9; J: TRBJ2-3; D: TRBD2; size: .; CDR3: CASSVKTSGSTDTQYF; DNA: TGTGCCAGCAGCGTAAAGACTAGCGGGAGCACAGATACGCAGTATTTT
V: TRBV11-2; J: TRBJ1-5; D: .; size: .; CDR3: CASSRDDSGGQPQHF; DNA: TGTGCCAGCAGCCGTGACGACTCCGGAGGACAGCCCCAGCATTTT
V: TRBV5-6; J: TRBJ1-2; D: .; size: .; CDR3: CASSADSSDYGYTF; DNA: TGTGCCAGCAGTGCAGACTCTTCGGACTATGGCTACACCTTC
V: TRBV20-1; J: TRBJ2-5; D: .; size: .; CDR3: CSASARETQYF; DNA: TGCAGTGCTAGTGCGCGCGAGACCCAGTACTTC
V: TRBV5-4; J: TRBJ1-4; D: TRBD1; size: .; CDR3: CASSHGQGRGNEKLFF; DNA: TGTGCCAGCAGCCATGGACAGGGACGGGGTAATGAAAAACTGTTTTTT
V: TRBV5-4; J: TRBJ2-3; D: TRBD2; size: .; CDR3: CASSPRTSGNTDTQYF; DNA: TGTGCCAGCAGCCCGAGGACTAGCGGGAACACAGATACGCAGTATTTT
V: TRBV6-5; J: TRBJ2-5; D: TRBD1; size: .; CDR3: CASSSGTGGYQETQYF; DNA: TGTGCCAGCAGTTCCGGGACAGGGGGATATCAAGAGACCCAGTACTTC
V: TRBV10-1; J: TRBJ1-1; D: .; size: .; CDR3: CASSEYRDTEAFF; DNA: TGCGCCAGCAGTGAGTACAGGGACACTGAAGCTTTCTTT
V: TRBV6-2/TRBV6-3; J: TRBJ2-3; D: TRBD2; size: .; CDR3: CASSQTSGGRGDTQYF; DNA: TGTGCCAGCAGCCAGACTAGCGGGGGGCGGGGAGATACGCAGTATTTT
V: TRBV6-5; J: TRBJ1-1; D: TRBD1; size: .; CDR3: CASSSRDRGGGAFF; DNA: TGTGCCAGCAGTTCCCGGGACAGGGGCGGCGGAGCTTTCTTT
V: TRBV5-4; J: TRBJ2-1; D: .; size: .; CDR3: CASSLDSSSYNEQFF; DNA: TGTGCCAGCAGCTTGGACTCTAGCTCCTACAATGAGCAGTTCTTC
V: TRBV16; J: TRBJ1-5; D: TRBD1; size: .; CDR3: CASSQAGGRPQHF; DNA: TGTGCCAGCAGCCAAGCAGGGGGACGGCCCCAGCATTTT
V: TRBV18; J: TRBJ1-2; D: TRBD1; size: .; CDR3: CASSPLDREGYTF; DNA: TGTGCCAGCTCACCCCTGGACAGGGAGGGCTACACCTTC
V: TRBV10-3; J: TRBJ1-2; D: .; size: .; CDR3: CAIREAGSPNYGYTF; DNA: TGTGCCATCAGGGAAGCAGGGTCCCCAAACTATGGCTACACCTTC
V: TRBV7-6; J: TRBJ2-1; D: .; size: .; CDR3: CASSFQAYNEQFF; DNA: TGTGCCAGCAGCTTTCAGGCTTACAATGAGCAGTTCTTC
V: TRBV15; J: TRBJ1-4; D: .; size: .; CDR3: CATSREQRPEKLFF; DNA: TGTGCCACCAGCAGAGAACAGAGACCTGAAAAACTGTTTTTT
V: TRBV19; J: TRBJ2-1; D: TRBD1; size: .; CDR3: CASSLRQGYNEQFF; DNA: TGTGCCAGTAGTTTACGACAGGGGTACAATGAGCAGTTCTTC
V: TRBV3-1/TRBV3-2; J: TRBJ2-7; D: TRBD2; size: .; CDR3: CASSRLPGLAGGNEQYF; DNA: TGTGCCAGCAGCCGATTACCGGGACTAGCGGGAGGAAACGAGCAGTACTTC
V: TRBV16; J: TRBJ1-5; D: .; size: .; CDR3: CASSQREGRSNQPQHF; DNA: TGTGCCAGCAGCCAACGGGAGGGGCGTAGCAATCAGCCCCAGCATTTT
V: TRBV3-1/TRBV3-2; J: TRBJ2-7; D: TRBD1; size: once; CDR3: CASSQPRTGKYEQYF; DNA: TGTGCCAGCAGCCAACCCCGGACAGGGAAGTACGAGCAGTACTTC
V: TRBV5-6; J: TRBJ1-5; D: TRBD1; size: .; CDR3: CASSGRTGDNQPQHF; DNA: TGTGCCAGCAGCGGACGGACAGGGGATAATCAGCCCCAGCATTTT
V: TRBV6-2/TRBV6-3; J: TRBJ1-2; D: TRBD1; size: .; CDR3: CASSTGQGVLRNGYTF; DNA: TGTGCCAGCAGTACGGGACAGGGGGTCCTCAGGAATGGCTACACCTTC
V: TRBV12-3/TRBV12-4; J: TRBJ2-1; D: .; size: .; CDR3: CASSRTDNEQFF; DNA: TGTGCCAGCAGCCGTACAGACAATGAGCAGTTCTTC
V: TRBV18; J: TRBJ1-3; D: .; size: .; CDR3: CASSPTGSPSSGNTIYF; DNA: TGTGCCAGCTCACCAACAGGGAGCCCCTCCTCTGGAAACACCATATATTTT
V: TRBV5-4; J: TRBJ2-7; D: TRBD1; size: .; CDR3: CASSFHGAKTGGAPGEQYF; DNA: TGTGCCAGCAGCTTCCACGGGGCTAAGACAGGGGGCGCCCCTGGGGAGCAGTACTTC
V: TRBV2; J: TRBJ1-6; D: .; size: .; CDR3: CASSDSSDSPLHF; DNA: TGTGCCAGCAGTGACAGTAGCGATTCACCCCTCCACTTT
V: TRBV29-1; J: TRBJ2-5; D: TRBD1; size: .; CDR3: CSVERQGAGTQYF; DNA: TGCAGCGTTGAACGGCAGGGGGCGGGGACCCAGTACTTC
V: TRBV10-2; J: TRBJ2-7; D: .; size: few; CDR3: CASSEGGEQYF; DNA: TGCGCCAGCAGTGAAGGGGGCGAGCAGTACTTC
V: TRBV28; J: TRBJ2-3; D: TRBD2; size: few; CDR3: CASSWASGGSTDTQYF; DNA: TGTGCCAGCAGTTGGGCCTCGGGGGGGAGCACAGATACGCAGTATTTT
V: TRBV3-1/TRBV3-2; J: TRBJ2-7; D: .; size: .; CDR3: CASSIQAEQYF; DNA: TGTGCCAGCAGCATACAGGCCGAGCAGTACTTC
V: TRBV6-5; J: TRBJ1-2; D: .; size: .; CDR3: CASSYGLGGNYGYTF; DNA: TGTGCCAGCAGTTACGGCCTAGGGGGAAACTATGGCTACACCTTC
V: TRBV3-1/TRBV3-2; J: TRBJ2-3; D: TRBD2; size: .; CDR3: CASSRGSAGGPQDTQYF; DNA: TGTGCCAGCAGCCGGGGCTCGGCGGGGGGGCCTCAAGATACGCAGTATTTT
V: TRBV7-2; J: TRBJ1-5; D: .; size: .; CDR3: CASSETGNQPQHF; DNA: TGTGCCAGCAGCGAAACAGGGAATCAGCCCCAGCATTTT